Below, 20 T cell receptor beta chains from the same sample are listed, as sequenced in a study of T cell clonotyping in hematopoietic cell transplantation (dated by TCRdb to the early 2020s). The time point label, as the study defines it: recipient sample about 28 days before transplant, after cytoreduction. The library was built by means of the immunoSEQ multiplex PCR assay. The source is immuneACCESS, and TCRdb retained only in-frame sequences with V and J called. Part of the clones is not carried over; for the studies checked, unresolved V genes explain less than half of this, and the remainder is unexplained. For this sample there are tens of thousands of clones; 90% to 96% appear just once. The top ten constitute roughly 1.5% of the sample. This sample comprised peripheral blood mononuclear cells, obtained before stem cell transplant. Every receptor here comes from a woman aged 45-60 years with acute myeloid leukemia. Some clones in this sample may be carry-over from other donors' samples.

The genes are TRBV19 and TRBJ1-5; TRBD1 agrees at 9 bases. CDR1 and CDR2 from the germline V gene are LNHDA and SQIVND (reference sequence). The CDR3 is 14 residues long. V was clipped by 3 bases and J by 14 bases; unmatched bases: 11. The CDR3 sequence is CASSMKGQGTSKHF. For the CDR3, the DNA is TGTGCCAGTAGTATGAAGGGACAGGGAACTTCCAAGCATTTT.

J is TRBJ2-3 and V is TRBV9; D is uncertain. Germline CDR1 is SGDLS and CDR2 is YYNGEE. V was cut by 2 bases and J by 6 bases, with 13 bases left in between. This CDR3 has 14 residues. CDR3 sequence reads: CASSVPAVMDTQYF. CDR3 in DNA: TGTGCCAGCAGCGTCCCTGCCGTCATGGATACGCAGTATTTT.

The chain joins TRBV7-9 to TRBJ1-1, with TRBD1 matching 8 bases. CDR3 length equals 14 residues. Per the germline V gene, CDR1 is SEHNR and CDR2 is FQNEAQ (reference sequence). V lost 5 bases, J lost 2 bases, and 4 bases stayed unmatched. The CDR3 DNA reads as TGTGCCAGCAGCCTCGGACAGGGCAACACTGAAGCTTTCTTT. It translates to CASSLGQGNTEAFF.

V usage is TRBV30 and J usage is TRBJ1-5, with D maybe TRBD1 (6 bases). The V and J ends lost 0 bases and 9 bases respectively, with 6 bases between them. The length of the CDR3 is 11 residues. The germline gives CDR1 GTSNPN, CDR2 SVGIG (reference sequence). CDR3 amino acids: CAWSVQGPQHF. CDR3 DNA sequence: TGTGCCTGGAGTGTACAGGGGCCCCAGCATTTT.

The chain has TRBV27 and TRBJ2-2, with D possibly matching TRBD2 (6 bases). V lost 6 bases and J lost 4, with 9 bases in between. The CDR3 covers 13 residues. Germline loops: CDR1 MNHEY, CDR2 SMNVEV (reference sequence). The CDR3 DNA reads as TGTGCCAGCAGGGGGGGAGGCACCGGGGAGCTGTTTTTT. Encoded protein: CASRGGGTGELFF.

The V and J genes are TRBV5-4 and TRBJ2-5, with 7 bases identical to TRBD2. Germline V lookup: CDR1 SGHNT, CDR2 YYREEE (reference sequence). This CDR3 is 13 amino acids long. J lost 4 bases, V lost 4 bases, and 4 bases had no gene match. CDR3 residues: CASSPPGGETQYF. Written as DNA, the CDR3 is TGTGCCAGCAGCCCCCCGGGAGGAGAGACCCAGTACTTC.

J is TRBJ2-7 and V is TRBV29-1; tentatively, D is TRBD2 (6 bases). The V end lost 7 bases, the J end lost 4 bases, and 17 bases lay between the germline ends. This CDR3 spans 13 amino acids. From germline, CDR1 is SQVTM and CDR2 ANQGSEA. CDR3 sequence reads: CSAILGGAYEQYF. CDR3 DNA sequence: TGCAGCGCAATCTTGGGGGGTGCGTACGAGCAGTACTTC.

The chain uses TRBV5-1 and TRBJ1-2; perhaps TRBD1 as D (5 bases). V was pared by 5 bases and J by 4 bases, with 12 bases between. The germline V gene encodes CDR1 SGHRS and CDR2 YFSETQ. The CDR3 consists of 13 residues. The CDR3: CASSVRDPYGYTF. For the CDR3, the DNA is TGCGCCAGCAGTGTGAGGGACCCCTATGGCTACACCTTC.

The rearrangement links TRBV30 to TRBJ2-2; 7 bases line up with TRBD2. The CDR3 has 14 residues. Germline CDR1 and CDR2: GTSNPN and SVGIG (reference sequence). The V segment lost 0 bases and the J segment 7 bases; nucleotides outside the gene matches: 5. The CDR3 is CAWSVGREGGELFF. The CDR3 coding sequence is TGTGCCTGGAGTGTTGGGAGGGAGGGCGGGGAGCTGTTTTTT.

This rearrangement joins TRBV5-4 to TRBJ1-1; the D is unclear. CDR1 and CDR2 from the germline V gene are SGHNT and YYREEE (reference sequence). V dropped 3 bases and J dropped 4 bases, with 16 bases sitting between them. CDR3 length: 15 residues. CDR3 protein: CASSSYPGKGTEAFF. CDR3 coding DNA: TGTGCCAGCAGCTCATATCCGGGAAAAGGCACTGAAGCTTTCTTT.

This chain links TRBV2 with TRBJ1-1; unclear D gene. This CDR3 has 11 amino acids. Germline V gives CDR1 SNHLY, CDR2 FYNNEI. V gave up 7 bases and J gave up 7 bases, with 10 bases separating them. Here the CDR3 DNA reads TGTGCCAGCAATCGAGTATATGAAGCTTTCTTT. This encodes CASNRVYEAFF.

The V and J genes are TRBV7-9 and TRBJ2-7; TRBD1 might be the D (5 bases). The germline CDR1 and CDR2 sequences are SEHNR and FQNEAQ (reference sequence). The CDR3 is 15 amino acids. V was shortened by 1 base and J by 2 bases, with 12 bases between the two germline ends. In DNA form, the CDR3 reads TGTGCCAGCAGCTTAGGGGTCGGACAACCCTACGAGCAGTACTTC. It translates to CASSLGVGQPYEQYF.

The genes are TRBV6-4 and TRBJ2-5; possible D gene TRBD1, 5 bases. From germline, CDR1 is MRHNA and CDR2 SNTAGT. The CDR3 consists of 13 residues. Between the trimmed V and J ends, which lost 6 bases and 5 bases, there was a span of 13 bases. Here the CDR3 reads CASSLGVWETQYF. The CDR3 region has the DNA TGTGCCAGCAGCTTAGGGGTATGGGAGACCCAGTACTTC.

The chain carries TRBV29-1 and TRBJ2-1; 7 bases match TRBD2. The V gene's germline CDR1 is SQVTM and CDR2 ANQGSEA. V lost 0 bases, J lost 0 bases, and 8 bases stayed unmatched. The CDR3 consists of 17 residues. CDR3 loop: CSVEDLTSVSSYNEQFF. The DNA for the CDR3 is TGCAGCGTTGAAGACCTCACTAGCGTTAGCTCCTACAATGAGCAGTTCTTC.

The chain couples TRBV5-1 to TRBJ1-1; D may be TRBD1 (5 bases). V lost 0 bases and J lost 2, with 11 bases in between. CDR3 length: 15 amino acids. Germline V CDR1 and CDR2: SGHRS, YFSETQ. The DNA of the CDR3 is TGCGCCAGCAGCTTGGGCTGGGGGGATAACACTGAAGCTTTCTTT. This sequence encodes CASSLGWGDNTEAFF.

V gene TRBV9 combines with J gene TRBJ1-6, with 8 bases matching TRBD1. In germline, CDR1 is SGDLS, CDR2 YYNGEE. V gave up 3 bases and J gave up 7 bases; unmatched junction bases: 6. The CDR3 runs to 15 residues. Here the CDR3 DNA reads TGTGCCAGCAGCGGAAACAGGGGGGCCAATTCACCCCTCCACTTT. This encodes CASSGNRGANSPLHF.

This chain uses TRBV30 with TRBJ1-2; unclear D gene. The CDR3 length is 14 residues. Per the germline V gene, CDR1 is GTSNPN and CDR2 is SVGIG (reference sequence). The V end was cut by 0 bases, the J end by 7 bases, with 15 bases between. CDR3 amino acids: CAWSVSRESPGYTF. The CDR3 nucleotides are TGTGCCTGGAGTGTCTCCCGGGAGTCTCCTGGCTACACCTTC.

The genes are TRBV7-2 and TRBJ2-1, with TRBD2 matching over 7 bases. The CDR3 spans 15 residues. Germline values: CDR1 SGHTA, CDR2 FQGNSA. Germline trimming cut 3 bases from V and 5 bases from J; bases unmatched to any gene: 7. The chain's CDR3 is CASSLVGGINNEQFF. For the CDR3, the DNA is TGTGCCAGCAGCTTGGTGGGAGGGATTAACAATGAGCAGTTCTTC.

The CDR3: CASSPGQGLEKLFF. As DNA, the CDR3 is TGTGCCAGCTCCCCGGGACAGGGGCTCGAAAAACTGTTTTTT. The chain uses TRBV19 and TRBJ1-4; TRBD1 agrees at 10 bases. The CDR3 has 14 residues. V dropped 9 bases and J dropped 8; count of bases not matched to a gene: 9. CDR1 is LNHDA, CDR2 SQIVND, per germline (reference sequence).

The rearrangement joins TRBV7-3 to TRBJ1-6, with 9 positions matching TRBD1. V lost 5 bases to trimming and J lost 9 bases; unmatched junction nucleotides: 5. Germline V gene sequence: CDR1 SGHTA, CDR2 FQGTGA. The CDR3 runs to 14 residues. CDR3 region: CASSPTGGGSPLHF. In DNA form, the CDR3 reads TGTGCCAGCAGCCCGACAGGGGGGGGTTCACCCCTCCACTTT.